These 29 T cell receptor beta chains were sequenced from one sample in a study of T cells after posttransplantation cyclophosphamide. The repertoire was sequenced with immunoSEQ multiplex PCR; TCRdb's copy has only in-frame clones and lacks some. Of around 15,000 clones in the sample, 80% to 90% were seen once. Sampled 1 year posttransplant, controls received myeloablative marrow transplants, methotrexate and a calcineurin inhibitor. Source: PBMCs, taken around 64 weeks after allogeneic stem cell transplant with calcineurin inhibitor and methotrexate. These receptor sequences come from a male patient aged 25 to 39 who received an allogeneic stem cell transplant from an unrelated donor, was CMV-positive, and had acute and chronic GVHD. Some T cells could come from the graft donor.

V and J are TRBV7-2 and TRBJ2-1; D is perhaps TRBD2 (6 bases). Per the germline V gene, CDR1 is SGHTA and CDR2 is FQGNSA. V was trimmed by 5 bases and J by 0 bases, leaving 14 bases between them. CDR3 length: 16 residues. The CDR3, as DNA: TGTGCCAGCAGCCAAGAGGTGGGGGGCTCCTACAATGAGCAGTTCTTC. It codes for CASSQEVGGSYNEQFF. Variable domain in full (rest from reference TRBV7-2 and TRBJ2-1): GAGVSQSPSNKVTEKGKDVELRCDPISGHTALYWYRQSLGQGLEFLIYFQGNSAPDKSGLPSDRFSAERTGGSVSTLTIQRTQQEDSAVYLCASSQEVGGSYNEQFFGPGTRLTVL.

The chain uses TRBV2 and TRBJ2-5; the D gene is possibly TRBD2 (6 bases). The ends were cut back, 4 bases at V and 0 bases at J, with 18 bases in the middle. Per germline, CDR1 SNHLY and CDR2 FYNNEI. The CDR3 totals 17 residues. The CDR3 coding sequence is TGTGCCAGCAGTGGTCCGGGGCGGGGCGAGTACCAAGAGACCCAGTACTTC. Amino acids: CASSGPGRGEYQETQYF.

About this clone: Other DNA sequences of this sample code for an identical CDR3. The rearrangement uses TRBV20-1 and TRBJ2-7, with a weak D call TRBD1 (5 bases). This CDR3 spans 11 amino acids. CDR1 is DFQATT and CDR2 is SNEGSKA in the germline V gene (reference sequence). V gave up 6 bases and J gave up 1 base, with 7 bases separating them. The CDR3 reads CSAGESYEQYF. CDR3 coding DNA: TGCAGTGCAGGGGAATCCTACGAGCAGTACTTC.

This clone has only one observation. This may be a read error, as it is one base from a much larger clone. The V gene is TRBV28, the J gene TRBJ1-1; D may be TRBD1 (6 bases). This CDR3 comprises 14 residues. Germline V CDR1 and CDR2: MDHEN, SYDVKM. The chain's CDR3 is CANSPPGGFGSAFF. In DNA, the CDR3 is TGTGCCAACAGTCCACCGGGGGGCTTCGGGTCAGCTTTCTTT.

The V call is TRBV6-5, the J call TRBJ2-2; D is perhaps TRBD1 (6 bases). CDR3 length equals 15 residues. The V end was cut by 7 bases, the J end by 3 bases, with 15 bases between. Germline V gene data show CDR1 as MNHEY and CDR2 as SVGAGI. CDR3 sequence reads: CASTWGPGHTGELFF. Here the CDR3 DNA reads TGTGCCAGCACCTGGGGGCCAGGGCACACCGGGGAGCTGTTTTTT.

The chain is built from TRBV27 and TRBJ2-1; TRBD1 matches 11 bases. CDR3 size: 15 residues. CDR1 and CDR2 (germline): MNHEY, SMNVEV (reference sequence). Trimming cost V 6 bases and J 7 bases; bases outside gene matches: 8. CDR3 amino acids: CASSLGTGGGNEQFF. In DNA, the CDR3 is TGTGCCAGCAGCCTCGGGACAGGGGGAGGGAATGAGCAGTTCTTC.

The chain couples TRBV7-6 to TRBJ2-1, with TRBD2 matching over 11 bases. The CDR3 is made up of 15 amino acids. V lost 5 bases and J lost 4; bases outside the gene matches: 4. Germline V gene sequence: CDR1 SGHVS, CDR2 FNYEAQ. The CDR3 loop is CASSRLAGQYNEQFF. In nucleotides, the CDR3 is TGTGCCAGCAGCCGACTAGCGGGGCAATACAATGAGCAGTTCTTC.

This CDR3 reads CASSLDTYYGYTF. DNA of the CDR3: TGCGCCAGCAGCTTGGACACCTACTATGGCTACACCTTC. V usage is TRBV5-1 and J usage is TRBJ1-2; no definite D call. Germline V lookup: CDR1 SGHRS, CDR2 YFSETQ. V was pared by 0 bases and J by 3 bases, with 6 bases between. CDR3 length: 13 amino acids.

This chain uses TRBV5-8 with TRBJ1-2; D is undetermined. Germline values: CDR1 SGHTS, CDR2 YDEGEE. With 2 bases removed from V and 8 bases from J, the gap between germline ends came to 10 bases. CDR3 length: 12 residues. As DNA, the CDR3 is TGTGCCAGCAGCTTAGGAGCTCGGGGCTACACCTTC. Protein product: CASSLGARGYTF.

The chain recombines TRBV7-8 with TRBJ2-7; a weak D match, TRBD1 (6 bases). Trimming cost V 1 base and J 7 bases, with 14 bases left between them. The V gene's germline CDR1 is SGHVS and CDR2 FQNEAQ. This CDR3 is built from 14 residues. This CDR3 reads CASSLEQGEMEQYF. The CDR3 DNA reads TGTGCCAGCAGCTTAGAACAGGGTGAGATGGAGCAGTACTTC.

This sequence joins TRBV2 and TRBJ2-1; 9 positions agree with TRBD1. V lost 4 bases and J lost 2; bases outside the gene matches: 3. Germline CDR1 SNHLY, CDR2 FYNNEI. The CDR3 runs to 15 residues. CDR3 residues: CASSGWTGAYNEQFF. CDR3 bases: TGTGCCAGCAGTGGGTGGACAGGGGCCTACAATGAGCAGTTCTTC.

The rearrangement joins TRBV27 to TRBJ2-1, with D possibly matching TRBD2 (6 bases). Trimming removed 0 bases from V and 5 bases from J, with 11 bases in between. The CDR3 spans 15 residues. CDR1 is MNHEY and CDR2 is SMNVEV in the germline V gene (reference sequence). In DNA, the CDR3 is TGTGCCAGCAGTTTATCGGGGGGAGTTAACAATGAGCAGTTCTTC. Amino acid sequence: CASSLSGGVNNEQFF.

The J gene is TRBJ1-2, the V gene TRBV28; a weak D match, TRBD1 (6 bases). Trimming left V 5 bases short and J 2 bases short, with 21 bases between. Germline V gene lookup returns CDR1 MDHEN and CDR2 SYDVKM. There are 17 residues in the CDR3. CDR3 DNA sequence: TGTGCCAGCAGTAAAACGGGACATCCCACCCTGAACTATGGCTACACCTTC. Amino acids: CASSKTGHPTLNYGYTF.

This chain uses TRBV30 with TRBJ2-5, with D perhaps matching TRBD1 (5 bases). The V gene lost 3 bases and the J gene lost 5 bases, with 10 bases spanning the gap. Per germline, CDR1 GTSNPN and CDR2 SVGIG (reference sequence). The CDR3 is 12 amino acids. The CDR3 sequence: CAWSPNRETQYF. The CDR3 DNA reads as TGTGCCTGGAGCCCTAACAGGGAGACCCAGTACTTC.

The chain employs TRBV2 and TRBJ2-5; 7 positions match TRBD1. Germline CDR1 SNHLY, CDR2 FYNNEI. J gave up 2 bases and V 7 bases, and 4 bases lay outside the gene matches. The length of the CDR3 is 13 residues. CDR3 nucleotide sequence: TGTGCCAGCACTCGGGACAGACAAGAGACCCAGTACTTC. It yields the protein CASTRDRQETQYF.

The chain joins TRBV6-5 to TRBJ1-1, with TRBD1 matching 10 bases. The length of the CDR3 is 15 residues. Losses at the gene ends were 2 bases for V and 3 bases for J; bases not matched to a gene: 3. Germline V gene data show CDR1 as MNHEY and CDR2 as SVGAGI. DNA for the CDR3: TGTGCCAGCAGTTACAGGGGACAGGGGTACACTGAAGCTTTCTTT. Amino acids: CASSYRGQGYTEAFF.

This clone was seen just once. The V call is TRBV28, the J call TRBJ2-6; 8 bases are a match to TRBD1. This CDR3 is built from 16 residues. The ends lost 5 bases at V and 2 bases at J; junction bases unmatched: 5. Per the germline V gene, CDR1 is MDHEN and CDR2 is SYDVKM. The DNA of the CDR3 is TGTGCCAGCAGTGGGCCAGGGGGCCCTGGGGCCAACGTCCTGACTTTC. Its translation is CASSGPGGPGANVLTF.

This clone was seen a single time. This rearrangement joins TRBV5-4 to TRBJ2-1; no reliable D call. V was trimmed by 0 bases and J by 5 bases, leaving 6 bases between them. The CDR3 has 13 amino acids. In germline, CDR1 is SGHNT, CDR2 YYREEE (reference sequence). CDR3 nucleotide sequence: TGTGCCAGCAGCTTGGACTACAACAATGAGCAGTTCTTC. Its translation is CASSLDYNNEQFF.

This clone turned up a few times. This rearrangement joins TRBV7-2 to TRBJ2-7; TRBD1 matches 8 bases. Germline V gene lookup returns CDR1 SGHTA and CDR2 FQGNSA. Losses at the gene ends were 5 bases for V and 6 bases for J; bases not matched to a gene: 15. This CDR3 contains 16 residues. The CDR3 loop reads CASSQELMSGQGEQYF. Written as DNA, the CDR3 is TGTGCCAGCAGCCAAGAACTAATGTCAGGACAGGGCGAGCAGTACTTC.

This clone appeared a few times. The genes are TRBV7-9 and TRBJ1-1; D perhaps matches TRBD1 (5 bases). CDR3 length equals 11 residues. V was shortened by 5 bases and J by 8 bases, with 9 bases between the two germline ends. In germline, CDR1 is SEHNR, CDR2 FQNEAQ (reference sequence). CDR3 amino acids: CASSPGGEAFF. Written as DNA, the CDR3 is TGTGCCAGCAGCCCCGGGGGGGAAGCTTTCTTT.

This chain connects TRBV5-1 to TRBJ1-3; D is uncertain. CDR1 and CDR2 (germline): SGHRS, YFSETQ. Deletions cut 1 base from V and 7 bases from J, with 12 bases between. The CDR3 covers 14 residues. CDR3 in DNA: TGCGCCAGCAGCTTGCCCACCAGTCCGAACACCATATATTTT. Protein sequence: CASSLPTSPNTIYF.

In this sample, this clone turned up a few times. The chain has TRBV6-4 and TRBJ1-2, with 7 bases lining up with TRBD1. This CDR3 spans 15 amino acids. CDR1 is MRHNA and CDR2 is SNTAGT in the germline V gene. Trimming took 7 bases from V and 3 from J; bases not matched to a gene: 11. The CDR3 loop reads CASNRLPGQHYGYTF. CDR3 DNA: TGTGCCAGCAACAGATTACCGGGACAGCACTATGGCTACACCTTC.

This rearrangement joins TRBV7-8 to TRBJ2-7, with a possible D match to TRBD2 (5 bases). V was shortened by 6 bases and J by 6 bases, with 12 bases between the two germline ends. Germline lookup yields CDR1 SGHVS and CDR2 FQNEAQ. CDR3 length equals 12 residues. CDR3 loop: CASSRLGGEQYF. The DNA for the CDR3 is TGTGCCAGCAGTCGACTCGGAGGCGAGCAGTACTTC.

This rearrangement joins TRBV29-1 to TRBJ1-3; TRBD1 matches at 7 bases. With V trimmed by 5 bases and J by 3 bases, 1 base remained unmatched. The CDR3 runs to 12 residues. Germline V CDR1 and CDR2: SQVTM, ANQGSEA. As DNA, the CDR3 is TGCAGCGTTAGACAGGGTGGAAACACCATATATTTT. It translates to CSVRQGGNTIYF.

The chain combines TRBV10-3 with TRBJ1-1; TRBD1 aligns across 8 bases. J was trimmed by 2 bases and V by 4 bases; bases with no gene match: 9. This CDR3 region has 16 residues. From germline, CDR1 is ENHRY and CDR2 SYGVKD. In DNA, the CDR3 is TGTGCCATCAGTGGGGGAATCGGGACAGGAAACACTGAAGCTTTCTTT. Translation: CAISGGIGTGNTEAFF.

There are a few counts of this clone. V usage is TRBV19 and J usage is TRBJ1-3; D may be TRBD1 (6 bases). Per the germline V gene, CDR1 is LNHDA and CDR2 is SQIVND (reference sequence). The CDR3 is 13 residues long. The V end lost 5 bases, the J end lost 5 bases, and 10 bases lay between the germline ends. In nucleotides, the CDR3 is TGTGCCAGTAGTCGGGACACCAGAAACACCATATATTTT. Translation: CASSRDTRNTIYF.

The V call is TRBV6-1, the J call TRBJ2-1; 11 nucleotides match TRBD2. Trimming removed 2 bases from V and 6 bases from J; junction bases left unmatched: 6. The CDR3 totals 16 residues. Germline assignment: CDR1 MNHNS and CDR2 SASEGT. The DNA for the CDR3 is TGTGCCAGCAGTGAACTGGAACTAGCGGGAGCCAATGAGCAGTTCTTC. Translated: CASSELELAGANEQFF.

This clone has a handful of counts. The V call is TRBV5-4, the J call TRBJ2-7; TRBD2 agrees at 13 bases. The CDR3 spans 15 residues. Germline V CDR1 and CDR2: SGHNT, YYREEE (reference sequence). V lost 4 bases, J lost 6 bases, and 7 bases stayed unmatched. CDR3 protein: CASSPQLAGGGEQYF. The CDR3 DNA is TGTGCCAGCAGCCCGCAACTAGCGGGAGGGGGCGAGCAGTACTTC.

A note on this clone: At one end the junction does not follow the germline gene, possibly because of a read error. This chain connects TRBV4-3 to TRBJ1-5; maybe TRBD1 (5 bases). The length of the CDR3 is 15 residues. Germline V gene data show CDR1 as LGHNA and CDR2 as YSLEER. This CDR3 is CASSKDRRGLEPQHF. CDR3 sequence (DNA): TGCGCCAGCAGCAAAGATAGAAGGGGATTGGAGCCCCAGCATTTT.